This TCR beta chain was observed in a study of shared clonotypes between healthy human individuals. This clone was seen only once. Per sorted-subset replicate PCR, input was approximately 180 ng DNA, representing tens of thousands of T cell genomes. The assay was immunoSEQ multiplex PCR, and TCRdb's table has in-frame clones only and misses some. The table has about 2.3 million clones, under 95% seen once; the top ten hold approximately 0.41%. The CDR3 covers 15 residues. Germline CDR1 MDHEN, CDR2 SYDVKM. Losses at the gene ends were 1 base for V and 5 bases for J; bases not matched to a gene: 6. The sequencing input was naive CD4+ T cells from PBMCs. Subset given: CD45RA+ positively selected. The V gene is TRBV28, the J gene TRBJ1-1, with 8 bases fitting TRBD1. The TCR was taken from a young man in good health. Some clones in this sample may be carry-over from other donors' samples. The CDR3 is CASSLYTGGETEAFF. Written as DNA, the CDR3 is TGTGCCAGCAGTTTATATACAGGGGGGGAGACTGAAGCTTTCTTT.